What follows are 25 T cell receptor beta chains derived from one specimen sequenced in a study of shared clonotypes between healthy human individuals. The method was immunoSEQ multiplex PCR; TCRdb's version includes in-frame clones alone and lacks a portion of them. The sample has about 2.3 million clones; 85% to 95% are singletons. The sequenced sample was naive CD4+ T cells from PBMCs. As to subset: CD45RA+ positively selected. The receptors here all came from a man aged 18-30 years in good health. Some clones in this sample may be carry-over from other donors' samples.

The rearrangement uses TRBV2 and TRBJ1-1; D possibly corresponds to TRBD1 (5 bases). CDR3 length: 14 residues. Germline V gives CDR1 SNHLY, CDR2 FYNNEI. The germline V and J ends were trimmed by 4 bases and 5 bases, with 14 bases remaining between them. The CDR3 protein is CASSVSQGLTEAFF. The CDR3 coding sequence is TGTGCCAGCAGTGTTTCCCAGGGTTTAACTGAAGCTTTCTTT.

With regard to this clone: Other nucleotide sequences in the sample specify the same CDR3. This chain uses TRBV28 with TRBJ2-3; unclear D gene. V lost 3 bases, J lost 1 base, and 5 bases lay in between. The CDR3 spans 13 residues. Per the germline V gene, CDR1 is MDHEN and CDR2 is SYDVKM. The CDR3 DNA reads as TGTGCCAGCAGTTTCCCTGGCACAGATACGCAGTATTTT. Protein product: CASSFPGTDTQYF.

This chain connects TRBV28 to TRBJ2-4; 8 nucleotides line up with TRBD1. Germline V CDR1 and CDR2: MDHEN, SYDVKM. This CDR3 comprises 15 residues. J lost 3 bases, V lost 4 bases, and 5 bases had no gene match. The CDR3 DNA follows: TGTGCCAGCAGTTATCCTGGACAGGGCAAAAACATTCAGTACTTC. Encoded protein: CASSYPGQGKNIQYF.

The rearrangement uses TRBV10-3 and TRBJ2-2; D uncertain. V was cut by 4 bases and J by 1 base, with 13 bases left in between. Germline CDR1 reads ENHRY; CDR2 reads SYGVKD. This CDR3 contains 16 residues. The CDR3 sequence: CAISGTPYWNTGELFF. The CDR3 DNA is TGTGCCATCAGTGGGACCCCTTACTGGAACACCGGGGAGCTGTTTTTT.

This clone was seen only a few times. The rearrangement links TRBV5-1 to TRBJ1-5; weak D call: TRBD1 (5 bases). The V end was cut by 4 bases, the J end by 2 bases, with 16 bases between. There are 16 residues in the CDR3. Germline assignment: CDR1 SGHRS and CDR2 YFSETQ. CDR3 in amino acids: CASSAQGPSGNQPQHF. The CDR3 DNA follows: TGCGCCAGCAGCGCTCAGGGTCCCTCCGGCAATCAGCCCCAGCATTTT.

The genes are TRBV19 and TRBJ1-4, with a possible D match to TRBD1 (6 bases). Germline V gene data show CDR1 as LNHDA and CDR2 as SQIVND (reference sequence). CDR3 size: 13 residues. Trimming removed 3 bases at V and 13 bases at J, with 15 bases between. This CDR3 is CASSIRGQPRLFF. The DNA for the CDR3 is TGTGCCAGTAGTATTCGGGGGCAGCCCAGACTGTTTTTT.

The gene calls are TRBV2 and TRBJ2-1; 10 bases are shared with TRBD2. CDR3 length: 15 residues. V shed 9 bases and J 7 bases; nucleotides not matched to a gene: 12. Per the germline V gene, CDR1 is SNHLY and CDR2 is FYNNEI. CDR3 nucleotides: TGTGCCAGTAAAGTAGCTAGCGGGAGTAGGAATGAGCAGTTCTTC. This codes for CASKVASGSRNEQFF.

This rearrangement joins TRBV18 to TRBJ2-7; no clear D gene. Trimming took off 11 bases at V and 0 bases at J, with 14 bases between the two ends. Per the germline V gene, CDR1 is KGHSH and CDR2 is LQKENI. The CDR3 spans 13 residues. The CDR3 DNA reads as TGTGCCGCCTCGGACGGGTACTCCTACGAGCAGTACTTC. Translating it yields CAASDGYSYEQYF.

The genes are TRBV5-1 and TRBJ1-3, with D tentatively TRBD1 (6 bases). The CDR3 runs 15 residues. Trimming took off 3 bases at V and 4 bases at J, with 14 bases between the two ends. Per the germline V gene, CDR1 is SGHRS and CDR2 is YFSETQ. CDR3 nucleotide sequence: TGCGCCAGCAGCTCCCAGGGGATCCCGGGAAACACCATATATTTT. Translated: CASSSQGIPGNTIYF.

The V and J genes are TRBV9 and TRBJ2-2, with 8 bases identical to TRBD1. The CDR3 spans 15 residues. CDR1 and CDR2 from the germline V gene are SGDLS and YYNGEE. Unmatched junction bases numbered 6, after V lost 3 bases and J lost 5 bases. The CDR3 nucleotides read TGTGCCAGCAGCGCTTCAGGGGGCCGGACCGGGGAGCTGTTTTTT. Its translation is CASSASGGRTGELFF.

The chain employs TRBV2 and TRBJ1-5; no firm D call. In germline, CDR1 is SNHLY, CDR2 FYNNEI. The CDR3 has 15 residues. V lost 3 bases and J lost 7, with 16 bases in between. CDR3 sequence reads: CASSDARLGNQPQHF. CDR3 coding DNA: TGTGCCAGCAGTGACGCCAGGCTAGGGAACCAGCCCCAGCATTTT. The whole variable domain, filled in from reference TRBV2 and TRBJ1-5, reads EPEVTQTPSHQVTQMGQEVILRCVPISNHLYFYWYRQILGQKVEFLVSFYNNEISEKSEIFDDQFSVERPDGSNFTLKIRSTKLEDSAMYFCASSDARLGNQPQHFGDGTRLSIL.

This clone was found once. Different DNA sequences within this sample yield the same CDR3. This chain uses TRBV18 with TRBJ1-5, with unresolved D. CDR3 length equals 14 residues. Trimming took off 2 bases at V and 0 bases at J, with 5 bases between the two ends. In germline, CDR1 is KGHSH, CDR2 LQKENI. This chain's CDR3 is CASSPGDSNQPQHF. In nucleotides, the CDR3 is TGTGCCAGCTCACCAGGCGATAGCAATCAGCCCCAGCATTTT.

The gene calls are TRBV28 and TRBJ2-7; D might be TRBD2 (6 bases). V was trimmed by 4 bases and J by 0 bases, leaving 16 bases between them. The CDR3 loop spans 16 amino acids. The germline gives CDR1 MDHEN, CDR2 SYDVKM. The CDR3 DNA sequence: TGTGCCAGCAGTTGGTCTCAGCTAGCGAGCTCCTACGAGCAGTACTTC. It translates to CASSWSQLASSYEQYF.

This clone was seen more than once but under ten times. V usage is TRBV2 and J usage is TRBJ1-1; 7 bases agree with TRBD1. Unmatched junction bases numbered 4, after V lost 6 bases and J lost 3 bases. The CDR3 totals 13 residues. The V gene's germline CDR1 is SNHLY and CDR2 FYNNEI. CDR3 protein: CASSAGTDTEAFF. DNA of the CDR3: TGTGCCAGCAGCGCCGGGACAGACACTGAAGCTTTCTTT. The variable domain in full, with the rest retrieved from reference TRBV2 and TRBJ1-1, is EPEVTQTPSHQVTQMGQEVILRCVPISNHLYFYWYRQILGQKVEFLVSFYNNEISEKSEIFDDQFSVERPDGSNFTLKIRSTKLEDSAMYFCASSAGTDTEAFFGQGTRLTVV.

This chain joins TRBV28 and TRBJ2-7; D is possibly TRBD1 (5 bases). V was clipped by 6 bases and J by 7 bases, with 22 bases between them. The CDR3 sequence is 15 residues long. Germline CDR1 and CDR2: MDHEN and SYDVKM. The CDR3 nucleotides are TGTGCCAGCAGCGCCTGGGGCGGCGAGGTCCGTGAGCAGTACTTC. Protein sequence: CASSAWGGEVREQYF.

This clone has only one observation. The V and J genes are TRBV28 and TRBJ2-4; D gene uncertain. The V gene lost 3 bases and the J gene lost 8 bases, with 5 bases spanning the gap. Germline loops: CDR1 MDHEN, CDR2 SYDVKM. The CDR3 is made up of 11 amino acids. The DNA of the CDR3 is TGTGCCAGCAGTTTGCGTGACATTCAGTACTTC. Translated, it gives CASSLRDIQYF.

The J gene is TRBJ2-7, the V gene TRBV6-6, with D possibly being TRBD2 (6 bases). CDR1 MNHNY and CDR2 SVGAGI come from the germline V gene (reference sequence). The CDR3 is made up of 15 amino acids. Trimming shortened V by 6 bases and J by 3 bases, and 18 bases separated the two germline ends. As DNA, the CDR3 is TGTGCCAGCAGCTCCCCTGGAGGGGCCGGCTACGAGCAGTACTTC. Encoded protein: CASSSPGGAGYEQYF.

The CDR3 protein is CAIKTTDSNYGYTF. The CDR3 DNA reads TGTGCCATCAAAACGACAGACTCCAACTATGGCTACACCTTC. The V and J genes are TRBV28 and TRBJ1-2; perhaps TRBD1 as D (5 bases). Trimming left V 10 bases short and J 2 bases short, with 17 bases between. The CDR3 runs 14 residues. In germline, CDR1 is MDHEN, CDR2 SYDVKM.

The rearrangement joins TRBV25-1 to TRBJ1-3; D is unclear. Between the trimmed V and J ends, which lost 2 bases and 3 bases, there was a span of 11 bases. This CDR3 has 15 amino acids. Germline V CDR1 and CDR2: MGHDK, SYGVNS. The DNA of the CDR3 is TGTGCCAGCAGTGAACGGAGGAGCGGTGGAAACACCATATATTTT. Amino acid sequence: CASSERRSGGNTIYF.

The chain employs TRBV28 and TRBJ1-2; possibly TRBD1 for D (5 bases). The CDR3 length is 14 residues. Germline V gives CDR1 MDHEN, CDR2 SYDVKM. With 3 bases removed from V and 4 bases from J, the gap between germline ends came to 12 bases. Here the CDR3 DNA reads TGTGCCAGCAGTTTTCCAGGGTGGGTCTATGGCTACACCTTC. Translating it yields CASSFPGWVYGYTF.

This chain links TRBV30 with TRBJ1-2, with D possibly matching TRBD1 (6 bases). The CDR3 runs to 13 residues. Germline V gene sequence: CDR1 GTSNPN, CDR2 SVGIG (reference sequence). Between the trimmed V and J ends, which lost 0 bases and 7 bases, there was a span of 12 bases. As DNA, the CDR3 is TGTGCCTGGAGTGTATCAGGGGTTTTTGGCTACACCTTC. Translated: CAWSVSGVFGYTF.

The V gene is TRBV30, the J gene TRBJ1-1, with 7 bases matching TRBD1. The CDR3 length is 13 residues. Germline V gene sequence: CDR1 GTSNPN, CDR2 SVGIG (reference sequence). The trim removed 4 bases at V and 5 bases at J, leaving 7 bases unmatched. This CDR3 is CAWNRGGATEAFF. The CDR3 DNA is TGTGCCTGGAACAGGGGAGGGGCGACTGAAGCTTTCTTT. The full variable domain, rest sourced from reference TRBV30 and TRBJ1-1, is SQTIHQWPATLVQPVGSPLSLECTVEGTSNPNLYWYRQAAGRGLQLLFYSVGIGQISSEVPQNLSASRPQDRQFILSSKKLLLSDSGFYLCAWNRGGATEAFFGQGTRLTVV.

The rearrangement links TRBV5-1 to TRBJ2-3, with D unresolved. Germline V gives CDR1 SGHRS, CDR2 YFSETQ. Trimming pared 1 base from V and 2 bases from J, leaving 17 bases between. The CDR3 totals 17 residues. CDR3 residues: CASSLRGTPASTDTQYF. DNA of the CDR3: TGCGCCAGCAGCTTGCGAGGAACCCCCGCGTCCACAGATACGCAGTATTTT. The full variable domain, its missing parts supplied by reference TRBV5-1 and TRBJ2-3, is KAGVTQTPRYLIKTRGQQVTLSCSPISGHRSVSWYQQTPGQGLQFLFEYFSETQRNKGNFPGRFSGRQFSNSRSEMNVSTLELGDSALYLCASSLRGTPASTDTQYFGPGTRLTVL.

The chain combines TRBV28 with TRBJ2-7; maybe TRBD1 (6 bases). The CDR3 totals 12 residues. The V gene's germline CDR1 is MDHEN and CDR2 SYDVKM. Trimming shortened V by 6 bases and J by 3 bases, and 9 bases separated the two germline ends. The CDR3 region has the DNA TGTGCCAGCAGGAAGGACAGCTACGAGCAGTACTTC. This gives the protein CASRKDSYEQYF.

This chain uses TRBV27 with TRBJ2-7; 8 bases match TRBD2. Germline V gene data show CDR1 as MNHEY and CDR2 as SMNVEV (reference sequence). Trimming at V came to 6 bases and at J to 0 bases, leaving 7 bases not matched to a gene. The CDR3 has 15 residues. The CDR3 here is CASSPGGGSSYEQYF. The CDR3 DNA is TGTGCCAGCAGCCCAGGCGGGGGGAGCTCCTACGAGCAGTACTTC.